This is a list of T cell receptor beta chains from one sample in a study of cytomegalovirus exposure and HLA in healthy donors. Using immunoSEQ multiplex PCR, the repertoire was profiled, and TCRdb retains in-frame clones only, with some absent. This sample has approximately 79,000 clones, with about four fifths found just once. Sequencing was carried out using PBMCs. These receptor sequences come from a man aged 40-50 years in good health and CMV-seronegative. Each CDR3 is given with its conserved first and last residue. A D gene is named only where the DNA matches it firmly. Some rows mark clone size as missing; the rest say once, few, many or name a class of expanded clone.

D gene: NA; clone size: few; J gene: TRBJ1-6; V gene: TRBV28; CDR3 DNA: TGTGCCACCCGGGCCGGGACCTATAATTCACCCCTCCACTTT; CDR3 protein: CATRAGTYNSPLHF
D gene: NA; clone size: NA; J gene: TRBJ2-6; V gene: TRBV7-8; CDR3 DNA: TGTGCCAGCAGCTTAGGGTCGCTAGCTGGGGCCAACGTCCTGACTTTC; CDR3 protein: CASSLGSLAGANVLTF
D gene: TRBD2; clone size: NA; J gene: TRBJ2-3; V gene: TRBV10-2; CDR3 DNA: TGCGCCAGCCAGGCGCATAGCGGGAGAGAAGGGGCAGATACGCAGTATTTT; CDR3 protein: CASQAHSGREGADTQYF
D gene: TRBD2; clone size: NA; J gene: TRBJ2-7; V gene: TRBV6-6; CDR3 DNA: TGTGCCAGCACCCAGAGGACTAGCGGGACCGAGCAGTACTTC; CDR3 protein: CASTQRTSGTEQYF
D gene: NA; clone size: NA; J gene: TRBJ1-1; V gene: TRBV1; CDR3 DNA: TGCACCAGCAGCGGTGACAGGGATGGTGAAGCTTTCTTT; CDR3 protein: CTSSGDRDGEAFF
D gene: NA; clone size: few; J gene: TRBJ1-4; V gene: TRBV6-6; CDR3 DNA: TGTGCCAGCAGTTACGGTAGTAATGAAAAACTGTTTTTT; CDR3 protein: CASSYGSNEKLFF
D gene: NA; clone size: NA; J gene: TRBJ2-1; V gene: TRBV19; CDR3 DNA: TGTGCCAGTAGTATGCTAGCGAGTGGTCTGTTCTTC; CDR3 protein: CASSMLASGLFF
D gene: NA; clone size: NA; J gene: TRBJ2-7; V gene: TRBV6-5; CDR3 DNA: TGTGCCAGCCGGGGTGGGCAGTTTTCTCGGGAGCAGTACTTC; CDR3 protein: CASRGGQFSREQYF
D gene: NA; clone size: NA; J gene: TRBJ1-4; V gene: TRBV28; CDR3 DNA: TGTGCCAGCAGTCCACAGGGTTTGGGTGAAAAACTGTTTTTT; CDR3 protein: CASSPQGLGEKLFF
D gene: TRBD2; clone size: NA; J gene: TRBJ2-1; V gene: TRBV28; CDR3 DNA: TGTGCCAGCAGTTTGGGCGGGAGGGTTTCTTATGAGCAGTTCTTC; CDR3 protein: CASSLGGRVSYEQFF
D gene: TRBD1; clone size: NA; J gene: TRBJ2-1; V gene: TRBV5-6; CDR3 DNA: TGTGCCAGCAGCTTGATCGTTGGGGGACAGGATGAGCAGTTCTTC; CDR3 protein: CASSLIVGGQDEQFF
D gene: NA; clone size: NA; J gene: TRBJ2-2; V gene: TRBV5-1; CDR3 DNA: TGCGCCAGCAGTCGCGGGACTCCAAACCCCGGGGAGCTGTTTTTT; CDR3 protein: CASSRGTPNPGELFF
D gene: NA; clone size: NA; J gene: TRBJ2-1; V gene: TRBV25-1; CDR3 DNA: TGTGCCAGCAGAGGGGGACGCTCCTACAATGAGCAGTTCTTC; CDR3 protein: CASRGGRSYNEQFF
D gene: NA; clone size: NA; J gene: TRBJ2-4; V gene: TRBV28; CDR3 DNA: TGTGCCAGCAGTTTATTCGAACTAGCTTGGGCCAAAAACATTCAGTACTTC; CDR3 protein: CASSLFELAWAKNIQYF
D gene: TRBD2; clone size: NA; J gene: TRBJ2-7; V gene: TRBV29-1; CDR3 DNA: TGCAGCGTCAACGGGACTAGAGTCTGGGAGCAGTACTTC; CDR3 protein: CSVNGTRVWEQYF
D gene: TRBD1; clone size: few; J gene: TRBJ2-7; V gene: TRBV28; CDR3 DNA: TGTGCCAGCAGAACAAAAAACAGGGGAACGGGCGAGCAGTACTTC; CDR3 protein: CASRTKNRGTGEQYF
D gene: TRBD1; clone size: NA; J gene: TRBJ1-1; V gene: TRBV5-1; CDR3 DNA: TGCGCCAGTACAGGGGACACTGAAGCTTTCTTT; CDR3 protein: CASTGDTEAFF
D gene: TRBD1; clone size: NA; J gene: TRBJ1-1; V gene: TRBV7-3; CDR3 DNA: TGTGCCAGCAGCTTAGGCGGGACAGGGGACACTGAAGCTTTCTTT; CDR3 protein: CASSLGGTGDTEAFF
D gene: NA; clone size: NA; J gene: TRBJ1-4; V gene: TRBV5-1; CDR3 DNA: TGCGCCAGCAGAATAGGGGCCGCTGGTGTGGAAACTAATGAAAAACTGTTTTTT; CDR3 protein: CASRIGAAGVETNEKLFF
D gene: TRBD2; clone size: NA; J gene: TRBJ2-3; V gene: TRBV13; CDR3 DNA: TGTGCCAGCAGCTTAGAAGTACTAGCGGTCACAGATACGCAGTATTTT; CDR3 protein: CASSLEVLAVTDTQYF
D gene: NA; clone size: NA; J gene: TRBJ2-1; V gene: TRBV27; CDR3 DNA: TGTGCCAGCAGTACGGGCTCACGGGACTACAATGAGCAGTTCTTC; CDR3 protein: CASSTGSRDYNEQFF
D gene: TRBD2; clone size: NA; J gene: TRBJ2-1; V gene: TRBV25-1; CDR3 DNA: TGTGCCAGCAGTAAACCGGGACTAGCGGAAAACAATGAGCAGTTCTTC; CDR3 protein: CASSKPGLAENNEQFF
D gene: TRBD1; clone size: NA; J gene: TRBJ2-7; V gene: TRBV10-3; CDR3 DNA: TGTGCCATAACGGGACAGAAAGACTACGAGCAGTACTTC; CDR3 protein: CAITGQKDYEQYF
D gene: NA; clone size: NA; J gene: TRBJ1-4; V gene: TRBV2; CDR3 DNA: TGTGCCAGCAGTAGCAGGGACTTTAATGAAAAACTGTTTTTT; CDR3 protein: CASSSRDFNEKLFF
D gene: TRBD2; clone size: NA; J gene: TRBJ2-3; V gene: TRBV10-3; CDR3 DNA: TGTGCCATCAGTGGGCTAGCGGGAGGGCCAGATACGCAGTATTTT; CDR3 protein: CAISGLAGGPDTQYF
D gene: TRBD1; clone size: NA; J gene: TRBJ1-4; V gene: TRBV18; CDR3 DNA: TGTGCCAGCACGCTAATGGGACAGGGACCCACAACTAATGAAAAACTGTTTTTT; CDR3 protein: CASTLMGQGPTTNEKLFF
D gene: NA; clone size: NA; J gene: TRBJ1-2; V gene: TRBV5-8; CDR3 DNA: TGTGCCAGCAGCTTGGCTGAGAGCTATGGCTACACCTTC; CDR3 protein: CASSLAESYGYTF
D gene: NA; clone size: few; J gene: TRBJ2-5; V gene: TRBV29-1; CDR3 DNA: TGCAGCGTTGAAGTGCAGATGGGAGCCCAAGAGACCCAGTACTTC; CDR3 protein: CSVEVQMGAQETQYF